Below are 23 T cell receptor beta chains sequenced from a single sample in a study of blood T cell repertoires in COVID-19 (dated by TCRdb to about 2020). The library came from the immunoSEQ multiplex PCR assay. The table was pulled from immuneACCESS by TCRdb, which kept in-frame rearrangements only. Such tables lose some clones; where checked, under half of the loss comes from unresolved V genes, and the rest has no known cause. The sample yields 150,000 or so clones; approximately 82% were counted once. The top ten clonotypes cover roughly 4% of the sample. The sequenced material came from PBMCs or T cells enriched from blood (not recorded which). These receptors were obtained from a woman aged 50 to 60 in a cohort exposed to, infected with or recovered from COVID-19 (not recorded which).

The CDR3 protein is CASSTPTGINSPLHF. For the CDR3, the DNA is TGTGCCAGTAGTACCCCCACGGGGATTAATTCACCCCTCCACTTT. V usage is TRBV19 and J usage is TRBJ1-6; D is undetermined. This CDR3 has 15 amino acids. Germline V lookup: CDR1 LNHDA, CDR2 SQIVND (reference sequence). Deletions cut 4 bases from V and 6 bases from J, with 13 bases between.

This chain uses TRBV6-2 or TRBV6-3 with TRBJ2-3; the match to TRBD2 covers 9 bases. V shed 0 bases, J shed 0 bases, and the junction held 13 bases outside the gene matches. The germline V gene encodes CDR1 MNHEY and CDR2 SVGEGT. This CDR3 contains 20 residues. The CDR3 DNA sequence: TGTGCCAGCAGTTACTCCCAGGGGCTAGCGGGAAAGACTAGCACAGATACGCAGTATTTT. Translated: CASSYSQGLAGKTSTDTQYF.

The chain has TRBV29-1 and TRBJ1-1, with TRBD1 identical over 9 bases. V trimming: 7 bases; J trimming: 4 bases; junction bases outside the gene matches: 10. Germline CDR1 reads SQVTM; CDR2 reads ANQGSEA. The CDR3 has 14 amino acids. As DNA, the CDR3 is TGCAGCGCAGACAGGGGGACGGGAAGCACTGAAGCTTTCTTT. Amino acid sequence: CSADRGTGSTEAFF.

The chain combines TRBV11-2 with TRBJ2-5, with 15 positions matching TRBD2. The germline CDR1 and CDR2 sequences are SGHAT and FQNNGV. The CDR3 is made up of 17 amino acids. Trimming cost V 2 bases and J 5 bases; bases outside gene matches: 6. The CDR3 region is CASSLMGLAGGSETQYF. The DNA for the CDR3 is TGTGCCAGCAGCTTAATGGGACTAGCGGGAGGATCCGAGACCCAGTACTTC.

V usage is TRBV6-5 and J usage is TRBJ2-7; 9 nucleotides match TRBD2. This CDR3 has 13 amino acids. In germline, CDR1 is MNHEY, CDR2 SVGAGI. The V segment lost 6 bases and the J segment 5 bases; nucleotides outside the gene matches: 5. The CDR3 DNA reads as TGTGCCAGCAGAAATAGCGGGAGCGACGAGCAGTACTTC. Translation gives CASRNSGSDEQYF.

The chain couples TRBV3-1 (or the pseudogene TRBV3-2) to TRBJ1-1; D remains unclear. V was trimmed by 5 bases and J by 1 base, leaving 8 bases between them. Germline lookup yields CDR1 LGHDT and CDR2 YNNKEL (reference sequence). This CDR3 has 13 residues. The CDR3 loop reads CASSSTGNTEAFF. The CDR3 DNA reads as TGTGCCAGCAGCTCCACCGGGAACACTGAAGCTTTCTTT.

V is TRBV7-6 and J is TRBJ1-6, with a tentative D call TRBD1 (6 bases). The CDR3 contains 13 residues. The germline V gene has CDR1 SGHVS and CDR2 FNYEAQ. V lost 5 bases and J lost 9, with 11 bases in between. The CDR3 DNA follows: TGTGCCAGCAGCCAAAGACAGGCTTCACCCCTCCACTTT. This encodes CASSQRQASPLHF.

The V and J genes are TRBV24-1 and TRBJ2-5, with TRBD1 matching 8 bases. CDR1 and CDR2 (germline): KGHDR, SFDVKD. CDR3 length: 13 residues. Unmatched junction bases numbered 3, after V lost 7 bases and J lost 3 bases. The CDR3 is CATRGTGEETQYF. CDR3 DNA sequence: TGTGCCACCAGGGGGACAGGCGAAGAGACCCAGTACTTC.

CDR3 nucleotides: TGTGCCAGCAGCTTCCGACAGGGAGATAATGAAAAACTGTTTTTT. This sequence encodes CASSFRQGDNEKLFF. The rearrangement uses TRBV16 and TRBJ1-4; 7 positions agree with TRBD1. J gave up 4 bases and V 5 bases, and 7 bases lay outside the gene matches. Germline CDR1 KGHSY, CDR2 FQNENV. The CDR3 consists of 15 residues.

The chain is built from TRBV7-9 and TRBJ2-7; D possibly corresponds to TRBD1 (5 bases). This CDR3 is 13 amino acids long. V was clipped by 3 bases and J by 4 bases, with 10 bases between them. The V gene's germline CDR1 is SEHNR and CDR2 FQNEAQ (reference sequence). The CDR3 DNA follows: TGTGCCAGCAGCTTGAGTACAGGTTACGAGCAGTACTTC. Amino acids: CASSLSTGYEQYF.

The chain joins TRBV5-1 to TRBJ1-1, with D perhaps matching TRBD1 (6 bases). V lost 0 bases, J lost 4 bases, and 13 bases lay in between. Germline V lookup: CDR1 SGHRS, CDR2 YFSETQ. The CDR3 is made up of 15 amino acids. CDR3: CASSLGTGMGTEAFF. The CDR3 DNA reads as TGCGCCAGCAGCTTGGGAACAGGGATGGGCACTGAAGCTTTCTTT. The entire variable domain, with the rest obtained from reference TRBV5-1 and TRBJ1-1, is as follows: KAGVTQTPRYLIKTRGQQVTLSCSPISGHRSVSWYQQTPGQGLQFLFEYFSETQRNKGNFPGRFSGRQFSNSRSEMNVSTLELGDSALYLCASSLGTGMGTEAFFGQGTRLTVV.

The V and J genes are TRBV6-5 and TRBJ2-2; perhaps TRBD2 as D (5 bases). The CDR3 has 14 residues. Looked up from germline, CDR1 is MNHEY and CDR2 is SVGAGI. V lost 6 bases, J lost 3 bases, and 11 bases lay in between. The chain's CDR3 is CASRRKGDTGELFF. CDR3 in DNA: TGTGCCAGCAGGAGGAAGGGAGACACCGGGGAGCTGTTTTTT.

The chain employs TRBV5-8 and TRBJ1-5; a possible D gene is TRBD1 (5 bases). Trimming took off 2 bases at V and 5 bases at J, with 5 bases between the two ends. The CDR3 is 12 residues long. The germline gives CDR1 SGHTS, CDR2 YDEGEE. This chain's CDR3 is CASSFRDQPQHF. Written as DNA, the CDR3 is TGTGCCAGCAGCTTCAGGGATCAGCCCCAGCATTTT.

The CDR3 DNA is TGTGCCAGCTTGGGACAGGGAAGAAATTCACCCCTCCACTTT. Translation gives CASLGQGRNSPLHF. The V and J genes are TRBV2 and TRBJ1-6, with 9 positions matching TRBD1. J lost 7 bases, V lost 8 bases, and 6 bases had no gene match. The CDR3 consists of 14 residues. Germline assignment: CDR1 SNHLY and CDR2 FYNNEI.

There are a few counts of this clone. This chain links TRBV27 with TRBJ1-4; TRBD1 matches 9 bases. This CDR3 spans 14 amino acids. From germline, CDR1 is MNHEY and CDR2 SMNVEV (reference sequence). V dropped 4 bases and J dropped 5; count of bases not matched to a gene: 2. CDR3 bases: TGTGCCAGCAGTTCACAGGGGGCGAATGAAAAACTGTTTTTT. It translates to CASSSQGANEKLFF.

This chain uses TRBV4-2 with TRBJ1-3, with TRBD1 identical over 12 bases. Germline lookup yields CDR1 LGHNA and CDR2 YNFKEQ. V trimming: 4 bases; J trimming: 4 bases; junction bases outside the gene matches: 11. The CDR3 extends over 18 amino acids. CDR3 nucleotide sequence: TGTGCCAGCAGCCTCCGGGACAGGGGGCAGGAGGCGGGAAACACCATATATTTT. Encoded protein: CASSLRDRGQEAGNTIYF.

The chain recombines TRBV28 with TRBJ2-6, with D possibly matching TRBD2 (6 bases). Trimming cost V 2 bases and J 0 bases, with 8 bases left between them. The length of the CDR3 is 16 residues. CDR1 is MDHEN and CDR2 is SYDVKM in the germline V gene. CDR3 residues: CASSLLATSGANVLTF. In DNA, the CDR3 is TGTGCCAGCAGTTTACTAGCGACCTCTGGGGCCAACGTCCTGACTTTC.

The V and J genes are TRBV7-2 and TRBJ2-5; 7 bases line up with TRBD2. Germline V CDR1 and CDR2: SGHTA, FQGNSA. The CDR3 loop spans 16 amino acids. V lost 4 bases to trimming and J lost 5 bases; unmatched junction nucleotides: 13. The CDR3 spells CASSSAWGGSRETQYF. The CDR3 coding sequence is TGTGCCAGCAGCTCTGCCTGGGGGGGGAGCCGGGAGACCCAGTACTTC.

The V and J genes are TRBV21-1 and TRBJ2-7; TRBD1 is taken as the D call from the table, unchecked against the DNA. TRBV21-1 is listed as a pseudogene. CDR3 size: 15 residues. CDR3 residues: CASSTNTGGAYEQYF. CDR3 coding DNA: TGTGCCAGCAGTACCAATACAGGGGGCGCCTACGAGCAGTACTTC.

The V gene is TRBV3-1 (or the pseudogene TRBV3-2), the J gene TRBJ2-7; D is ambiguous. CDR3 length: 12 residues. CDR1 is LGHDT and CDR2 is YNNKEL in the germline V gene (reference sequence). Trimming left V 3 bases short and J 1 base short, with 4 bases between. The CDR3 protein is CASSQRSYEQYF. CDR3 DNA sequence: TGTGCCAGCAGCCAGCGATCCTACGAGCAGTACTTC.

This sequence joins TRBV7-8 and TRBJ2-1; 7 bases are a match to TRBD1. Trimming cost V 3 bases and J 4 bases; bases outside gene matches: 6. Germline CDR1 reads SGHVS; CDR2 reads FQNEAQ. The length of the CDR3 is 15 residues. CDR3: CASSFEQGLYNEQFF. DNA for the CDR3: TGTGCCAGCAGCTTCGAACAGGGGCTATACAATGAGCAGTTCTTC.

The chain joins TRBV6-5 to TRBJ2-7, with D possibly TRBD2 on 5 matching bases. The CDR3 extends over 12 amino acids. V was clipped by 2 bases and J by 6 bases, with 8 bases between them. The germline gives CDR1 MNHEY, CDR2 SVGAGI. CDR3 bases: TGTGCCAGCAGTTACAGAGGGTCCGAGCAGTACTTC. It translates to CASSYRGSEQYF.

This clone was observed a single time. V usage is TRBV5-5 and J usage is TRBJ1-4; TRBD1 matches at 9 bases. Germline V lookup: CDR1 SGHKS, CDR2 YYEKEE (reference sequence). The V segment lost 0 bases and the J segment 8 bases; nucleotides outside the gene matches: 5. The CDR3 length is 15 residues. This CDR3 reads CASSLAGQGGEKLFF. The CDR3 region has the DNA TGTGCCAGCAGCTTGGCGGGACAGGGAGGCGAAAAACTGTTTTTT.